The 29 T cell receptor beta chains in this list originate from one sample, sequenced in a study of T cells in Graves' hyperthyroidism and ophthalmopathy. TCR beta CDR3 regions were amplified from RNA. Primed by the HTBI set, a first-round RT-PCR was run on the TCR CDR3. In TCRdb, the multiplex PCR reads were re-called with MiXCR into one record per CDR3 protein. In the table there are around 340,000 distinct CDR3 sequences, roughly 20% of which are singletons. The specimen was blood. Receptor source: a woman in her 50s with Graves' hyperthyroidism.

The J gene is TRBJ2-3, the V gene TRBV9; TRBD2 matches 11 bases. Germline V gives CDR1 SGDLS, CDR2 YYNGEE. The CDR3 consists of 18 residues. V lost 0 bases and J lost 6; bases outside the gene matches: 12. The CDR3 DNA follows: TGTGCCAGCAGCGTAGCTCCTACTAGCGGGAGCGGGGAGGATACGCAGTATTTT. It is translated as CASSVAPTSGSGEDTQYF.

This clonotype was observed many times. The chain has TRBV28 and TRBJ1-2; no clear D. Looked up from germline, CDR1 is MDHEN and CDR2 is SYDVKM. CDR3 size: 14 residues. V was trimmed by 3 bases and J by 1 base, leaving 9 bases between them. CDR3 sequence reads: CASSFGRLNYGYTF. In DNA, the CDR3 is TGTGCCAGCAGTTTTGGACGGCTTAACTATGGCTACACCTTC.

This clonotype has a single count. The chain links TRBV6-2 or TRBV6-3 to TRBJ2-3; 9 bases align to TRBD2. Germline loops: CDR1 MNHEY, CDR2 SVGEGT. This CDR3 spans 19 amino acids. Trimming cost V 0 bases and J 6 bases; bases outside gene matches: 16. The CDR3 DNA reads as TGTGCCAGCAGTTACTCGATCCCTACCAGCGGGGGGATTCCGGATACGCAGTATTTT. Protein: CASSYSIPTSGGIPDTQYF.

This clonotype was counted ten times or more. V is TRBV7-3 and J is TRBJ1-6; D unresolved. V was pared by 1 base and J by 10 bases, with 8 bases between. The CDR3 consists of 13 residues. Germline V gives CDR1 SGHTA, CDR2 FQGTGA. The CDR3 DNA is TGTGCCAGCAGCTTAAACAGCGGGTCACCCCTCCACTTT. This gives the protein CASSLNSGSPLHF.

V gene TRBV28 combines with J gene TRBJ1-2; D is unresolved. V dropped 4 bases and J dropped 4 bases, with 7 bases sitting between them. The CDR3 is made up of 12 amino acids. In germline, CDR1 is MDHEN, CDR2 SYDVKM. CDR3 loop: CASSSPSYGYTF. The CDR3 DNA is TGTGCCAGCAGTTCCCCAAGCTATGGCTACACCTTC.

This clonotype was detected ten times or more. The V call is TRBV6-2 or TRBV6-3, the J call TRBJ2-7, with 11 bases identical to TRBD1. V gave up 5 bases and J gave up 4 bases; unmatched junction bases: 7. Germline loops: CDR1 MNHEY, CDR2 SVGEGT. The CDR3 has 15 amino acids. The CDR3 loop reads CASSTAGTGGYEQYF. For the CDR3, the DNA is TGTGCCAGCAGTACTGCCGGGACAGGGGGATACGAGCAGTACTTC.

This sequence joins TRBV6-5 and TRBJ1-5, with D unclear. The CDR3 extends over 13 amino acids. Germline lookup yields CDR1 MNHEY and CDR2 SVGAGI. V was clipped by 0 bases and J by 6 bases, with 6 bases between them. CDR3 sequence (DNA): TGTGCCAGCAGTTACTCCCCCGGTCAGCCCCAGCATTTT. Its protein is CASSYSPGQPQHF.

This clonotype was picked up many times. V and J are TRBV12-3 or TRBV12-4 and TRBJ2-3; D perhaps matches TRBD1 (5 bases). The CDR3 is 14 amino acids. Trimming stripped 3 bases from V and 1 base from J, with 8 bases between. The CDR3 nucleotides read TGTGCCAGCAGTTTCAGGGATGGCACAGATACGCAGTATTTT. Protein product: CASSFRDGTDTQYF.

This clonotype was recorded a few times. The rearrangement uses TRBV5-6 and TRBJ2-7; TRBD1 or TRBD2 may be the D gene (5 bases each). The CDR3 runs 15 residues. Trimming took off 2 bases at V and 2 bases at J, with 14 bases between the two ends. Germline V gives CDR1 SGHDT, CDR2 YYEEEE. In DNA form, the CDR3 reads TGTGCCAGCAGCTTTGGGGTTGGGGGTACCTACGAGCAGTACGTC. Protein product: CASSFGVGGTYEQYV.

This rearrangement joins TRBV29-1 to TRBJ2-3; TRBD1 aligns across 11 bases. The CDR3 consists of 13 residues. The germline V gene encodes CDR1 SQVTM and CDR2 ANQGSEA. Trimming cost V 6 bases and J 4 bases; bases outside gene matches: 3. DNA of the CDR3: TGCAGCGTGGAGGGACAGGGGGCAGATACGCAGTATTTT. Protein: CSVEGQGADTQYF.

V is TRBV3-1 and J is TRBJ2-1; the D gene is possibly TRBD2 (6 bases). V dropped 2 bases and J dropped 4 bases, with 12 bases sitting between them. Germline loops: CDR1 LGHDT, CDR2 YNNKEL (reference sequence). The CDR3 runs 15 residues. CDR3 DNA: TGTGCCAGCAGCCAAACCCGGGACTCTTACAATGAGCAGTTCTTC. This sequence encodes CASSQTRDSYNEQFF.

This chain uses TRBV5-5 with TRBJ1-1; possibly TRBD1 for D (6 bases). Germline values: CDR1 SGHKS, CDR2 YYEKEE (reference sequence). The germline V and J ends were trimmed by 2 bases and 5 bases, with 16 bases remaining between them. This CDR3 has 15 residues. CDR3 DNA: TGTGCCAGCAGCTTATCGTCGGGGGGCGTTACTGAAGCTTTCTTT. Translating gives CASSLSSGGVTEAFF.

This clonotype was observed a few times. The genes are TRBV2 and TRBJ1-2; TRBD1 is a possible D gene (6 bases). The germline V gene encodes CDR1 SNHLY and CDR2 FYNNEI. The CDR3 sequence is 10 residues long. CDR3 residues: CGGGNYGYTF. CDR3 nucleotides: TGTGGAGGGGGTAACTATGGCTACACCTTC.

This clonotype was observed a few times. The V gene is TRBV2, the J gene TRBJ2-7; D is uncertain. The CDR3 sequence is 15 residues long. The V gene's germline CDR1 is SNHLY and CDR2 FYNNEI. The germline V and J ends were trimmed by 1 base and 0 bases, with 10 bases remaining between them. CDR3 in DNA: TGTGCCAGCAGTGAAGGCAGGATTAGCTCCTACGAGCAGTACTTC. It is translated as CASSEGRISSYEQYF.

Here the CDR3 reads CASSQDTGFNQPQHF. CDR3 DNA sequence: TGTGCCAGCAGCCAGGATACAGGGTTCAATCAGCCCCAGCATTTT. The rearrangement joins TRBV3-1 to TRBJ1-5, with a possible D match to TRBD1 (6 bases). This CDR3 region has 15 residues. V was trimmed by 3 bases and J by 3 bases, leaving 12 bases between them. Germline CDR1 is LGHDT and CDR2 is YNNKEL (reference sequence).

This clonotype was detected ten times or more. V is TRBV12-3 or TRBV12-4 and J is TRBJ1-2, with 7 bases matching TRBD1. The CDR3 covers 13 residues. V gave up 5 bases and J gave up 4 bases; unmatched junction bases: 4. CDR3 sequence reads: CASSEQGTYGYTF. Written as DNA, the CDR3 is TGTGCCAGCAGTGAACAGGGGACCTATGGCTACACCTTC.

This clonotype appeared many times. The V call is TRBV12-3 or TRBV12-4, the J call TRBJ2-5; 14 bases match TRBD2. The CDR3 is 15 amino acids. The V gene end was trimmed by 6 bases and the J gene end by 5 bases; junction bases not matched to a gene: 5. CDR3 bases: TGTGCCAGCAGGGAGGGACTAGCGGGGGATGAGACCCAGTACTTC. Its translation is CASREGLAGDETQYF.

The chain has TRBV29-1 and TRBJ1-2, with D unclear. V lost 4 bases and J 0 bases, leaving 12 bases between the germline ends. This CDR3 has 14 residues. Looked up from germline, CDR1 is SQVTM and CDR2 is ANQGSEA. CDR3 DNA sequence: TGCAGCGTTGTTGGGCAGTACGCTAACTATGGCTACACCTTC. It encodes CSVVGQYANYGYTF.

In its sample, this clonotype was seen a few times. Mismatch with germline at one junction end may stem from a read error. The rearrangement uses TRBV2 and TRBJ2-2; tentatively, D is TRBD2 (6 bases). Looked up from germline, CDR1 is SNHLY and CDR2 is FYNNEI. The CDR3 has 15 residues. CDR3 amino acids: CASSQGLSNTEELFF. The CDR3 region has the DNA TGTGCCAGCAGTCAGGGACTCTCGAACACCGAGGAGCTGTTTTTT.

This clonotype has only a few counts. V and J are TRBV19 and TRBJ1-3; 11 bases fit TRBD1. Germline CDR1 reads LNHDA; CDR2 reads SQIVND (reference sequence). The V and J ends lost 6 bases and 0 bases, in that order; junction bases with no gene match: 7. CDR3 length: 17 amino acids. The CDR3 bases are TGTGCCAGTAGCCTTGGACAGGGGGCTTCCTCTGGAAACACCATATATTTT. As protein: CASSLGQGASSGNTIYF.

This chain links TRBV5-1 with TRBJ1-1; no reliable D call. Germline V gives CDR1 SGHRS, CDR2 YFSETQ. The CDR3 loop spans 14 amino acids. V was cut by 0 bases and J by 4 bases, with 10 bases left in between. The CDR3 protein is CASSLVGPGTEAFF. CDR3 coding DNA: TGCGCCAGCAGCTTGGTGGGCCCGGGCACTGAAGCTTTCTTT.

The V and J genes are TRBV6-1 and TRBJ1-3; TRBD1 might be the D (5 bases). Between the trimmed V and J ends, which lost 5 bases and 3 bases, there was a span of 17 bases. Germline lookup yields CDR1 MNHNS and CDR2 SASEGT. The CDR3 runs to 16 residues. For the CDR3, the DNA is TGTGCCAGCAGTCACCCCAGGGCAGAAAATGGAAACACCATATATTTT. Protein sequence: CASSHPRAENGNTIYF.

The table lists this clonotype with a few counts. V is TRBV19 and J is TRBJ2-5, with 10 bases fitting TRBD2. Germline V lookup: CDR1 LNHDA, CDR2 SQIVND (reference sequence). J lost 5 bases, V lost 5 bases, and 8 bases had no gene match. The CDR3 runs 15 residues. In DNA, the CDR3 is TGTGCCAGTAGTTTGACTAGCGGGTTAGGGGAGACCCAGTACTTC. It encodes CASSLTSGLGETQYF.

This clonotype came up a few times. The chain recombines TRBV6-1 with TRBJ2-3; tentatively, D is TRBD2 (10 bases). V was clipped by 5 bases and J by 0 bases, with 21 bases between them. The germline V gene has CDR1 MNHNS and CDR2 SASEGT. This CDR3 region has 18 residues. CDR3 coding DNA: TGTGCCAGCAGTCTGGGACAGGGACTAGCGACTAGCACAGATACGCAGTATTTT. Protein product: CASSLGQGLATSTDTQYF.

The J gene is TRBJ1-2, the V gene TRBV25-1; D is perhaps TRBD1 (5 bases). Trimming took 7 bases from V and 5 from J, leaving 11 bases between them. Germline V CDR1 and CDR2: MGHDK, SYGVNS. CDR3 length equals 12 residues. The CDR3 sequence is CASTGTAYGYTF. The CDR3 DNA is TGTGCCAGCACCGGGACGGCTTATGGCTACACCTTC.

This clonotype was recorded a few times. The chain uses TRBV7-8 and TRBJ2-2; D may be TRBD1 (7 bases). The V end lost 5 bases, the J end lost 4 bases, and 14 bases lay between the germline ends. Germline V gene sequence: CDR1 SGHVS, CDR2 FQNEAQ. CDR3 length equals 15 residues. CDR3 protein: CASSATGRGTGELFF. The CDR3 nucleotides read TGTGCCAGCAGCGCGACAGGGCGGGGCACCGGGGAGCTGTTTTTT.

This chain joins TRBV27 and TRBJ2-7; a possible D gene is TRBD1 (5 bases). V lost 2 bases and J 0 bases, leaving 8 bases between the germline ends. Germline values: CDR1 MNHEY, CDR2 SMNVEV (reference sequence). The length of the CDR3 is 14 residues. The CDR3, as DNA: TGTGCCAGCAGTTTACTAACAGGCTCCTACGAGCAGTACTTC. It yields the protein CASSLLTGSYEQYF.

This clonotype has just a few counts. Written as DNA, the CDR3 is TGTGCCAGCAGTTTAGCCGAGCGGGGTAAGGAGTTCTTC. Translated: CASSLAERGKEFF. The chain links TRBV12-3 or TRBV12-4 to TRBJ2-1, with 7 nucleotides matching TRBD2. The CDR3 has 13 amino acids. V lost 0 bases, J lost 14 bases, and 7 bases stayed unmatched.

This clonotype was seen ten or more times. The chain couples TRBV2 to TRBJ2-5; D may correspond to TRBD1 or TRBD2 (6 bases each). The germline V and J ends were trimmed by 2 bases and 12 bases, with 13 bases remaining between them. This CDR3 has 12 amino acids. CDR1 is SNHLY and CDR2 is FYNNEI in the germline V gene. CDR3 DNA sequence: TGTGCCAGCAGTGAAAGAACGAGGGGGGAGTACTTC. Residues: CASSERTRGEYF.